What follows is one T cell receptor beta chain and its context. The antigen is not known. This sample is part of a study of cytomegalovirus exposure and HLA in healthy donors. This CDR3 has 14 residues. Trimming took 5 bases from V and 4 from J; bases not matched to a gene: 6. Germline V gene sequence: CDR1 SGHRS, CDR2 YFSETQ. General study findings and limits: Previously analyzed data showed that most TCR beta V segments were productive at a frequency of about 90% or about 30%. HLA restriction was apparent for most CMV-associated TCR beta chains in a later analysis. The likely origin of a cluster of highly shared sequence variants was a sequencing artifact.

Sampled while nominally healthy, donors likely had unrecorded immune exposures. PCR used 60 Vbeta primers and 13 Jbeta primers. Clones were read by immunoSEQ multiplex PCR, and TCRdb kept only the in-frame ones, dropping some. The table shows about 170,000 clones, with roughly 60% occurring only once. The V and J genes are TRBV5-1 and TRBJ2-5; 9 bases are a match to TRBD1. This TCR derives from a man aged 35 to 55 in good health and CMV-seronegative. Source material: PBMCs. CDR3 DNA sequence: TGCGCCAGCAGACCTGGACAGGGGCCAGAGACCCAGTACTTC. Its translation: CASRPGQGPETQYF. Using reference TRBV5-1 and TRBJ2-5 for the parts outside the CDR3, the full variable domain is KAGVTQTPRYLIKTRGQQVTLSCSPISGHRSVSWYQQTPGQGLQFLFEYFSETQRNKGNFPGRFSGRQFSNSRSEMNVSTLELGDSALYLCASRPGQGPETQYFGPGTRLLVL.